This T cell receptor beta chain was sequenced for a study of cytomegalovirus exposure and HLA in healthy donors. Primers for the PCR totalled 60 Vbeta and 13 Jbeta. Data came from immunoSEQ multiplex PCR; TCRdb stores just in-frame clones and leaves some out. The sample gives roughly 250,000 clones, approximately 84% of which show up once; roughly 2% is in the top ten. CDR1 is SQVTM and CDR2 is ANQGSEA in the germline V gene. The CDR3 totals 13 residues. Notes on this clone: At one of its ends the junction is not consistent with the germline gene, which may arise from a read error.

V gene TRBV29-1 combines with J gene TRBJ1-2; no firm D call. The clonotype originates from a woman in her thirties or forties in good health and CMV-seropositive. The sample comprised PBMCs. CDR3 residues: CSVEVLINYGYTF. The CDR3 DNA reads as TGCAGCGTCGAAGTTCTAATTAACTATGGCTACACCTTC. Looking up the rest from reference TRBV29-1 and TRBJ1-2 gives the full variable domain: SAVISQKPSRDICQRGTSLTIQCQVDSQVTMMFWYRQQPGQSLTLIATANQGSEATYESGFVIDKFPISRPNLTFSTLTVSNMSPEDSSIYLCSVEVLINYGYTFGSGTRLTVV.